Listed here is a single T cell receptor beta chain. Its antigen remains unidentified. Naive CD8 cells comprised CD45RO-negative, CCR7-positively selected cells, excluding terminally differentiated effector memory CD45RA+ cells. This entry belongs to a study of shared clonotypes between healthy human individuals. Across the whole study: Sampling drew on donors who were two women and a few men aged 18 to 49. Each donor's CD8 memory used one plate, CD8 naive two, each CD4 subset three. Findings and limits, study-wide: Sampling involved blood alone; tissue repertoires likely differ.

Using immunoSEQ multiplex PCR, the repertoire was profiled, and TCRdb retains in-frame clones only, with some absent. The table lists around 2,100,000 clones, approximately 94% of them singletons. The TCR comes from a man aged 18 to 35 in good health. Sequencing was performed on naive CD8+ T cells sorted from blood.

CDR3 DNA: TGTGCCAGCAGTTTAAGCGGAACAGGGTACCCCCATCAGCCCCAGCATTTT. The encoded protein is CASSLSGTGYPHQPQHF. The chain is built from TRBV27 and TRBJ1-5, with D possibly matching TRBD1 (6 bases). CDR1 is MNHEY and CDR2 is SMNVEV in the germline V gene (reference sequence). The CDR3 is made up of 17 amino acids. V was pared by 2 bases and J by 5 bases, with 19 bases between.